One sample yielded the 30 T cell receptor beta chains listed below, sequenced in a study of long-term antiretroviral therapy in people with HIV. This was the immunoSEQ v3.0 assay at survey level. The protocol was immunoSEQ multiplex PCR, while the TCRdb copy is restricted to in-frame clones and leaves out a portion. The table has under 30,000 clones, roughly nine tenths seen once. The specimen was unsorted PBMCs, collected approximately 5 years before starting antiretroviral therapy. The receptors derive from a man aged 50 or older with HIV.

This chain joins TRBV5-1 and TRBJ2-2; D not certain. V was clipped by 5 bases and J by 2 bases, with 10 bases between them. Per germline, CDR1 SGHRS and CDR2 YFSETQ. The CDR3 runs to 14 residues. Here the CDR3 DNA reads TGCGCCAGCAGTACTTGGGTAAACACCGGGGAGCTGTTTTTT. Protein: CASSTWVNTGELFF.

The rearrangement links TRBV28 to TRBJ2-2, with a possible D match to TRBD1 (6 bases). Germline values: CDR1 MDHEN, CDR2 SYDVKM. The CDR3 covers 16 residues. Trimming stripped 1 base from V and 1 base from J, with 10 bases between. The CDR3 reads CASSLSGVLNTGELFF. Here the CDR3 DNA reads TGTGCCAGCAGTTTATCAGGGGTATTGAACACCGGGGAGCTGTTTTTT.

The genes are TRBV30 and TRBJ2-7; D possibly matches TRBD1 or TRBD2 (5 bases each). Trimming removed 0 bases at V and 6 bases at J, with 18 bases between. CDR1 is GTSNPN and CDR2 is SVGIG in the germline V gene (reference sequence). The CDR3 spans 15 residues. The CDR3 region is CAWSVRGWGVVEQYF. CDR3 DNA sequence: TGTGCCTGGAGTGTTCGGGGTTGGGGCGTTGTCGAGCAGTACTTC.

The chain links TRBV19 to TRBJ2-4; 8 positions agree with TRBD2. Per germline, CDR1 LNHDA and CDR2 SQIVND (reference sequence). V was clipped by 11 bases and J by 2 bases; unmatched bases: 8. The CDR3 consists of 14 residues. CDR3 region: CASRREVSKNIQYF. The CDR3 nucleotides read TGTGCCTCTAGGCGGGAGGTGTCCAAAAACATTCAGTACTTC. Looking up the rest from reference TRBV19 and TRBJ2-4 gives the full variable domain: DGGITQSPKYLFRKEGQNVTLSCEQNLNHDAMYWYRQDPGQGLRLIYYSQIVNDFQKGDIAEGYSVSREKKESFPLTVTSAQKNPTAFYLCASRREVSKNIQYFGAGTRLSVL.

The V gene is TRBV9, the J gene TRBJ2-5; no definite D call. This CDR3 contains 13 residues. The V end was cut by 0 bases, the J end by 4 bases, with 7 bases between. Germline V lookup: CDR1 SGDLS, CDR2 YYNGEE. Here the CDR3 reads CASSVGHGETQYF. As DNA, the CDR3 is TGTGCCAGCAGCGTAGGTCATGGAGAGACCCAGTACTTC.

The genes are TRBV5-1 and TRBJ2-1; 14 nucleotides align to TRBD2. V shed 7 bases and J 6 bases; nucleotides not matched to a gene: 9. Germline loops: CDR1 SGHRS, CDR2 YFSETQ. This CDR3 has 16 residues. CDR3 sequence reads: CASGGTSGSLGNEQFF. The CDR3 DNA follows: TGCGCCAGCGGGGGGACTAGCGGGAGTTTAGGCAATGAGCAGTTCTTC.

This chain links TRBV5-6 with TRBJ2-3; weak D call: TRBD1 (5 bases). CDR1 SGHDT and CDR2 YYEEEE come from the germline V gene. V lost 4 bases, J lost 4 bases, and 16 bases lay in between. The CDR3 covers 15 residues. The CDR3 DNA follows: TGTGCCAGCAGCGGTATTAGGGGATTGGCAGATACGCAGTATTTT. Translation: CASSGIRGLADTQYF.

Only one count was recorded for this clone. The genes are TRBV5-4 and TRBJ1-1; 7 bases align to TRBD1. The CDR3 consists of 17 residues. The V and J ends lost 4 bases and 1 base, in that order; junction bases with no gene match: 13. Germline V CDR1 and CDR2: SGHNT, YYREEE (reference sequence). For the CDR3, the DNA is TGTGCCAGCAGCCCCGGTGGCGGGGACAGATGGAACACTGAAGCTTTCTTT. It encodes CASSPGGGDRWNTEAFF.

The V gene is TRBV18, the J gene TRBJ2-2; TRBD1 matches at 7 bases. V shed 3 bases, J shed 3 bases, and the junction held 7 bases outside the gene matches. CDR3 length: 16 amino acids. CDR1 is KGHSH and CDR2 is LQKENI in the germline V gene. The CDR3, as DNA: TGTGCCAGCTCACCTAGGAGGACAGGAGACACCGGGGAGCTGTTTTTT. As protein: CASSPRRTGDTGELFF. The complete variable domain, with remaining parts taken from reference TRBV18 and TRBJ2-2, reads NAGVMQNPRHLVRRRGQEARLRCSPMKGHSHVYWYRQLPEEGLKFMVYLQKENIIDESGMPKERFSAEFPKEGPSILRIQQVVRGDSAAYFCASSPRRTGDTGELFFGEGSRLTVL.

A single count supports this clone. The V call is TRBV18, the J call TRBJ1-1; maybe TRBD1 (5 bases). The CDR3 runs to 12 residues. V lost 3 bases and J lost 7, with 9 bases in between. The germline V gene has CDR1 KGHSH and CDR2 LQKENI. Here the CDR3 DNA reads TGTGCCAGCTCACCCCAGGGAATTGAAGCTTTCTTT. Protein sequence: CASSPQGIEAFF.

The genes are TRBV9 and TRBJ1-1; D gene uncertain. V lost 0 bases and J lost 6, with 18 bases in between. Germline V lookup: CDR1 SGDLS, CDR2 YYNGEE. The CDR3 contains 16 residues. The CDR3 region is CASSVEVGIRTSEAFF. The CDR3 coding sequence is TGTGCCAGCAGCGTAGAGGTTGGGATAAGAACGTCTGAAGCTTTCTTT.

The J gene is TRBJ1-1, the V gene TRBV2; D unresolved. The CDR3 has 15 residues. Between the trimmed V and J ends, which lost 7 bases and 4 bases, there was a span of 19 bases. Germline CDR1 reads SNHLY; CDR2 reads FYNNEI. The CDR3 DNA is TGTGCCAGCATTCCCGGGCTCGGACGGAGCACTGAAGCTTTCTTT. Its protein product is CASIPGLGRSTEAFF.

The rearrangement uses TRBV4-1 and TRBJ2-7; a weak D match, TRBD1 (5 bases). Germline CDR1 is MGHRA and CDR2 is YSYEKL. The germline V and J ends were trimmed by 3 bases and 0 bases, with 12 bases remaining between them. The CDR3 loop spans 15 amino acids. The CDR3 DNA reads TGCGCCAGCAGCCACCAGGGTGGAAACTCCTACGAGCAGTACTTC. Translated, it gives CASSHQGGNSYEQYF.

The chain couples TRBV5-4 to TRBJ2-1; a possible D gene is TRBD2 (6 bases). The germline V and J ends were trimmed by 10 bases and 12 bases, with 11 bases remaining between them. This CDR3 region has 9 residues. Per the germline V gene, CDR1 is SGHNT and CDR2 is YYREEE (reference sequence). CDR3 nucleotide sequence: TGTGCCGGAGGGGAAGGGCAGTTCTTC. Amino acid sequence: CAGGEGQFF.

The J gene is TRBJ1-4, the V gene TRBV30, with 9 bases identical to TRBD1. Trimming at V came to 5 bases and at J to 5 bases, leaving 12 bases not matched to a gene. In germline, CDR1 is GTSNPN, CDR2 SVGIG (reference sequence). CDR3 length: 16 residues. In DNA form, the CDR3 reads TGTGCCTGGGAACCGGACAGGGGACTGGGGAATGAAAAACTGTTTTTT. Translated, it gives CAWEPDRGLGNEKLFF.

This chain links TRBV19 with TRBJ2-1, with 7 positions matching TRBD2. V shed 3 bases, J shed 1 base, and the junction held 6 bases outside the gene matches. Germline V lookup: CDR1 LNHDA, CDR2 SQIVND (reference sequence). The CDR3 runs 16 residues. The CDR3 DNA sequence: TGTGCCAGTAGTATCGGGTGGGGAGGGTCCTACAATGAGCAGTTCTTC. This encodes CASSIGWGGSYNEQFF.

The gene calls are TRBV2 and TRBJ2-2; no clear D. V shed 7 bases and J shed 6 bases, with 9 bases lying between them. Germline CDR1 reads SNHLY; CDR2 reads FYNNEI. The CDR3 has 12 residues. CDR3 residues: CASTPSPGELFF. For the CDR3, the DNA is TGTGCCAGCACCCCCTCCCCCGGGGAGCTGTTTTTT.

V and J are TRBV7-2 and TRBJ2-3, with no clear D. From germline, CDR1 is SGHTA and CDR2 FQGNSA. This CDR3 is built from 15 residues. The V and J ends lost 1 base and 2 bases respectively, with 10 bases between them. CDR3 residues: CASSLVVVATDTQYF. The CDR3 nucleotides are TGTGCCAGCAGCTTAGTAGTGGTTGCCACAGATACGCAGTATTTT.

This sequence joins TRBV25-1 and TRBJ1-5; D ambiguous. The V end lost 5 bases, the J end lost 2 bases, and 13 bases lay between the germline ends. This CDR3 contains 15 residues. Per the germline V gene, CDR1 is MGHDK and CDR2 is SYGVNS. CDR3 DNA sequence: TGTGCCAGCAGTATCGGAGGGTCTGGCAATCAGCCCCAGCATTTT. Translating it yields CASSIGGSGNQPQHF.

The rearrangement uses TRBV6-5 and TRBJ2-7, with 8 positions matching TRBD2. The germline CDR1 and CDR2 sequences are MNHEY and SVGAGI. The CDR3 is 14 residues long. Losses at the gene ends were 2 bases for V and 3 bases for J; bases not matched to a gene: 3. The CDR3 loop reads CASSYTRGGYEQYF. CDR3 coding DNA: TGTGCCAGCAGTTACACACGGGGGGGCTACGAGCAGTACTTC.

The rearrangement links TRBV7-2 to TRBJ2-7; 8 bases are a match to TRBD2. The CDR3 loop spans 14 amino acids. In germline, CDR1 is SGHTA, CDR2 FQGNSA. The J segment lost 2 bases and the V segment lost 4 bases, leaving 4 bases of the junction unmatched. This chain's CDR3 is CASSYTSGAYEQYF. DNA of the CDR3: TGTGCCAGCAGCTATACTAGCGGAGCCTACGAGCAGTACTTC.

The V call is TRBV19, the J call TRBJ1-3; 9 bases match TRBD1. Trimming removed 3 bases from V and 2 bases from J; junction bases left unmatched: 8. This CDR3 contains 17 residues. The germline gives CDR1 LNHDA, CDR2 SQIVND (reference sequence). The CDR3 loop reads CASSILTGTGTGNTIYF. CDR3 sequence (DNA): TGTGCCAGTAGTATCCTCACTGGGACAGGGACTGGAAACACCATATATTTT.

This clone was seen only once. V gene TRBV5-1 combines with J gene TRBJ2-5, with D perhaps TRBD2 (6 bases). Germline CDR1 and CDR2: SGHRS and YFSETQ. V was trimmed by 9 bases and J by 5 bases, leaving 17 bases between them. The CDR3 is 13 amino acids. In DNA, the CDR3 is TGCGCCACCTCCCTGGGGACTCGGGAGACCCAGTACTTC. This encodes CATSLGTRETQYF.

The rearrangement uses TRBV29-1 and TRBJ2-3; 9 bases match TRBD1. CDR1 and CDR2 (germline): SQVTM, ANQGSEA. V gave up 2 bases and J gave up 1 base; unmatched junction bases: 1. The CDR3 is 14 amino acids. CDR3: CSVERDRGTDTQYF. CDR3 DNA: TGCAGCGTTGAAAGGGACAGGGGCACAGATACGCAGTATTTT.

The J gene is TRBJ2-7, the V gene TRBV13; 8 positions match TRBD2. Germline CDR1 PRHDT, CDR2 FYEKMQ (reference sequence). The trim removed 6 bases at V and 7 bases at J, leaving 2 bases unmatched. There are 11 residues in the CDR3. CDR3 nucleotides: TGTGCCAGCAGTCCGGGGGGGGAGCAGTACTTC. As protein: CASSPGGEQYF.

CDR3 sequence (DNA): TGTGCCAGCAGTTTGTCAGGGGGCGGATTCGGCGAGCAGTACTTC. Amino acids: CASSLSGGGFGEQYF. The chain recombines TRBV28 with TRBJ2-7; TRBD1 aligns across 8 bases. The CDR3 length is 15 residues. With 3 bases clipped from V and 6 bases from J, the junction kept 10 bases outside the gene matches. Looked up from germline, CDR1 is MDHEN and CDR2 is SYDVKM.

The V gene is TRBV29-1, the J gene TRBJ1-4, with 8 bases lining up with TRBD1. The germline V gene encodes CDR1 SQVTM and CDR2 ANQGSEA. The CDR3 has 12 residues. Germline trimming cut 4 bases from V and 8 bases from J; bases unmatched to any gene: 3. The CDR3 region has the DNA TGCAGCGTTGCAGGGGGCGAAGAAAAACTGTTTTTT. This sequence encodes CSVAGGEEKLFF. Full variable domain (remainder filled in from reference TRBV29-1 and TRBJ1-4): SAVISQKPSRDICQRGTSLTIQCQVDSQVTMMFWYRQQPGQSLTLIATANQGSEATYESGFVIDKFPISRPNLTFSTLTVSNMSPEDSSIYLCSVAGGEEKLFFGSGTQLSVL.

J is TRBJ2-3 and V is TRBV9, with unresolved D. Trimming pared 4 bases from V and 0 bases from J, leaving 6 bases between. The germline gives CDR1 SGDLS, CDR2 YYNGEE. This CDR3 is 13 amino acids long. In DNA form, the CDR3 reads TGTGCCAGCAGCACAGATAGCACAGATACGCAGTATTTT. Translated: CASSTDSTDTQYF. The full variable domain, with the rest looked up from reference TRBV9 and TRBJ2-3, is DSGVTQTPKHLITATGQRVTLRCSPRSGDLSVYWYQQSLDQGLQFLIQYYNGEERAKGNILERFSAQQFPDLHSELNLSSLELGDSALYFCASSTDSTDTQYFGPGTRLTVL.

The chain has TRBV6-1 and TRBJ1-3; D is ambiguous. V lost 6 bases and J 0 bases, leaving 6 bases between the germline ends. Germline-derived CDR1 and CDR2 are MNHNS and SASEGT. There are 13 residues in the CDR3. The CDR3 reads CASSSNSGNTIYF. The CDR3 bases are TGTGCCAGCAGCTCGAACTCTGGAAACACCATATATTTT.

This sequence joins TRBV30 and TRBJ1-6; the match to TRBD1 covers 9 bases. The germline gives CDR1 GTSNPN, CDR2 SVGIG (reference sequence). With V trimmed by 2 bases and J by 9 bases, 5 bases remained unmatched. The CDR3 totals 14 residues. The CDR3 DNA reads TGTGCCTGGAGTCTCACAGGGGGCGTTTCACCCCTCCACTTT. Its protein is CAWSLTGGVSPLHF.